Presented here are 16 T cell receptor beta chains from one specimen sequenced in a study of OX40 agonist ivuxolimab in advanced cancers. Sequenced by immunoSEQ multiplex PCR; TCRdb stores in-frame clones only, minus some. Found here are 94,000 or so clones, around four fifths of them singletons; the top ten hold 1.1%. The material was CD4+ or CD8+ T cells sorted from blood, obtained in a trial of the OX40 agonist ivuxolimab. The source of these receptors is an adult with an advanced solid tumor such as melanoma, head and neck, liver or kidney cancer.

J is TRBJ1-2 and V is TRBV18, with D perhaps matching TRBD1 (6 bases). Trimming removed 0 bases from V and 0 bases from J, with 17 bases in between. CDR3 length: 18 amino acids. The germline CDR1 and CDR2 sequences are KGHSH and LQKENI. This CDR3 is CASSPPERGLPPNYGYTF. CDR3 DNA sequence: TGTGCCAGCTCACCACCGGAGCGGGGGCTCCCCCCTAACTATGGCTACACCTTC. Combining the CDR3 with reference TRBV18 and TRBJ1-2 gives the whole variable domain NAGVMQNPRHLVRRRGQEARLRCSPMKGHSHVYWYRQLPEEGLKFMVYLQKENIIDESGMPKERFSAEFPKEGPSILRIQQVVRGDSAAYFCASSPPERGLPPNYGYTFGSGTRLTVV.

In DNA form, the CDR3 reads TGCGCCAGCAGCCAAGTCCTGGTAGAAGGTCAGCCCCAGCATTTT. Its translation: CASSQVLVEGQPQHF. This chain connects TRBV4-3 to TRBJ1-5, with no clear D. The CDR3 is 15 residues long. CDR1 and CDR2 from the germline V gene are LGHNA and YSLEER. Deletions cut 1 base from V and 6 bases from J, with 13 bases between.

This clone was counted a single time. The chain has TRBV5-1 and TRBJ1-2; 9 bases fit TRBD1. The CDR3 consists of 16 residues. V gave up 3 bases and J gave up 5 bases; unmatched junction bases: 11. The germline V gene has CDR1 SGHRS and CDR2 YFSETQ. The CDR3 nucleotides are TGCGCCAGCAGCTCGCCCCTGGGGGACAGGGATTATGGCTACACCTTC. This translates into CASSSPLGDRDYGYTF.

This chain uses TRBV19 with TRBJ1-2, with 7 bases matching TRBD1. Germline values: CDR1 LNHDA, CDR2 SQIVND (reference sequence). The CDR3 spans 14 residues. The V segment lost 7 bases and the J segment 7 bases; nucleotides outside the gene matches: 12. CDR3 nucleotides: TGTGCCAGTACCCTAATAGGGGGCTCCAGTGGCTACACCTTC. Translating it yields CASTLIGGSSGYTF.

V gene TRBV5-6 combines with J gene TRBJ2-7; D may correspond to TRBD1 or TRBD2 (5 bases each). Trimming pared 2 bases from V and 3 bases from J, leaving 12 bases between. Germline V CDR1 and CDR2: SGHDT, YYEEEE. The CDR3 spans 14 residues. The CDR3 sequence: CASSLWTRGYEQYV. The CDR3 nucleotides read TGTGCCAGCAGCTTATGGACACGGGGCTACGAGCAGTACGTC.

This chain links TRBV10-3 with TRBJ1-3; D remains ambiguous. Germline V gene data show CDR1 as ENHRY and CDR2 as SYGVKD. CDR3 length: 16 residues. Trimming left V 2 bases short and J 0 bases short, with 11 bases between. In DNA form, the CDR3 reads TGTGCCATCAGTGAGGGGCAGCTTACCTCTGGAAACACCATATATTTT. It codes for CAISEGQLTSGNTIYF.

The chain's CDR3 is CASSLRTGPNTEAFF. CDR3 coding DNA: TGTGCCAGCAGCCTTAGGACAGGACCTAACACTGAAGCTTTCTTT. The J gene is TRBJ1-1, the V gene TRBV14; 7 bases are a match to TRBD1. Trimming removed 4 bases from V and 2 bases from J; junction bases left unmatched: 7. Germline CDR1 SGHDN, CDR2 FVKESK. The CDR3 loop spans 15 amino acids.

The chain uses TRBV5-5 and TRBJ1-2, with D perhaps matching TRBD1 (5 bases). Germline CDR1 and CDR2: SGHKS and YYEKEE (reference sequence). V was cut by 4 bases and J by 4 bases, with 11 bases left in between. CDR3 length: 13 residues. CDR3 nucleotides: TGTGCCAGCAGCGCCCGGGACGGCTATGGCTACACCTTC. Translation gives CASSARDGYGYTF.

The V call is TRBV9, the J call TRBJ2-3; 8 bases fit TRBD1. Germline V gives CDR1 SGDLS, CDR2 YYNGEE. V shed 0 bases, J shed 6 bases, and the junction held 18 bases outside the gene matches. The CDR3 consists of 19 residues. The CDR3 sequence: CASSVGISAWAGGSDTQYF. CDR3 bases: TGTGCCAGCAGCGTAGGTATCTCCGCGTGGGCAGGGGGCTCCGATACGCAGTATTTT.

This rearrangement joins TRBV7-2 to TRBJ1-1; possible D gene TRBD1, 5 bases. CDR3 length: 14 residues. The V gene's germline CDR1 is SGHTA and CDR2 FQGNSA. V was cut by 1 base and J by 1 base, with 7 bases left in between. The DNA of the CDR3 is TGTGCCAGCAGCTTAGTAAGGGGGAACACTGAAGCTTTCTTT. Its protein is CASSLVRGNTEAFF.

This chain joins TRBV6-5 and TRBJ1-2; TRBD1 matches 9 bases. The CDR3 is 15 amino acids. Trimming took 6 bases from V and 4 from J; bases not matched to a gene: 9. The germline gives CDR1 MNHEY, CDR2 SVGAGI. Here the CDR3 reads CASSAGTGRTYGYTF. CDR3 nucleotide sequence: TGTGCCAGCAGCGCCGGGACAGGGCGAACCTATGGCTACACCTTC.

The CDR3 protein is CASSTRLAGGRGSQETQYF. CDR3 sequence (DNA): TGTGCCAGCAGCACTCGACTAGCGGGGGGCCGGGGTTCGCAAGAGACCCAGTACTTC. V usage is TRBV9 and J usage is TRBJ2-5, with 13 positions matching TRBD2. Germline V lookup: CDR1 SGDLS, CDR2 YYNGEE. The CDR3 is 19 residues long. Trimming took 4 bases from V and 2 from J; bases not matched to a gene: 14.

This rearrangement joins TRBV14 to TRBJ2-5, with 10 positions matching TRBD1. Germline loops: CDR1 SGHDN, CDR2 FVKESK. The CDR3 runs to 16 residues. V lost 4 bases and J lost 3; bases outside the gene matches: 8. The chain's CDR3 is CASSLGPGTGEETQYF. The CDR3 coding sequence is TGTGCCAGCAGCCTCGGTCCCGGGACAGGGGAAGAGACCCAGTACTTC.

The chain joins TRBV14 to TRBJ2-2; D possibly corresponds to TRBD2 (5 bases). Germline V gene data show CDR1 as SGHDN and CDR2 as FVKESK. V was cut by 4 bases and J by 5 bases, with 17 bases left in between. The CDR3 is made up of 16 amino acids. The CDR3 sequence: CASSPLAPGGTGELFF. The CDR3 coding sequence is TGTGCCAGCAGCCCCCTCGCTCCCGGAGGAACCGGGGAGCTGTTTTTT.

This clone was observed a handful of times. This same CDR3 is encoded by further DNA sequences in the sample. The V call is TRBV5-1, the J call TRBJ2-3, with 7 bases identical to TRBD2. Germline CDR1 SGHRS, CDR2 YFSETQ. Trimming at V came to 2 bases and at J to 4 bases, leaving 4 bases not matched to a gene. This CDR3 spans 14 amino acids. The CDR3 coding sequence is TGCGCCAGCAGCTTAAGCGGGGAGGCAGATACGCAGTATTTT. Translation gives CASSLSGEADTQYF.

This chain joins TRBV19 and TRBJ2-5; D gene unclear. The CDR3 sequence is 15 residues long. V was clipped by 4 bases and J by 2 bases, with 14 bases between them. Per the germline V gene, CDR1 is LNHDA and CDR2 is SQIVND (reference sequence). Here the CDR3 reads CASSTYTSRQETQYF. For the CDR3, the DNA is TGTGCCAGTAGTACCTACACCTCGAGACAAGAGACCCAGTACTTC.